Listed below are T cell receptor beta chains from one sample, sequenced in a study of tumor-infiltrating lymphocytes in oesophageal squamous cell carcinoma. From the PCR reads, TCRdb called clonotypes with MiXCR, one entry per CDR3 protein. The repertoire holds 18,000 or so distinct CDR3 sequences, with roughly two fifths as singletons. Sequencing was performed on esophageal tumor tissue. The receptors derive from a male donor with esophageal squamous cell carcinoma. The CDR3 runs from the conserved cysteine through the conserved F or W. Fields, in order: CDR3 DNA, CDR3 protein, CDR3 length, clone size, D gene, J gene, V gene. A D gene is named only where the DNA matches it firmly. Clone sizes are given selectively: once, few, many, or a class where the clone is expanded.

TGTGCCAGCAGTTTATCGGGGTCAGGGGCCCCCTACAATGAGCAGTTCTTC	CASSLSGSGAPYNEQFF	17	many	NA	TRBJ2-1	TRBV27
TGTGCCAGCAGTCTCCGGGACAGCAGCTCCTACGAGCAGTACTTC	CASSLRDSSSYEQYF	15	many	TRBD1	TRBJ2-7	TRBV6-1
TGTGCCAGCAGTTTGAGGACAGGGGTTTCCTACAATGAGCAGTTCTTC	CASSLRTGVSYNEQFF	16	many	TRBD1	TRBJ2-1	TRBV27
TGTGCCAGCAACCCTGGGACTATCTTTGAGCAGTTCTTC	CASNPGTIFEQFF	13	NA	TRBD2	TRBJ2-1	TRBV12-3/TRBV12-4
TGTGCCAGCAGCCAATTGGACAGCCCTGGATTCTATGGCTACACCTTC	CASSQLDSPGFYGYTF	16	many	NA	TRBJ1-2	TRBV14
TGTGCCACCAGCAGAGATCGGGGGGCGGGCCTCTCCTACGAGCAGTACTTC	CATSRDRGAGLSYEQYF	17	NA	NA	TRBJ2-7	TRBV15
TGTGCCAGCAGCTTACAGGGGGCTACAGATACGCAGTATTTT	CASSLQGATDTQYF	14	NA	TRBD1	TRBJ2-3	TRBV7-3
TGTGCCAGCAGTGAGGAGGGATACATCTACGAGCAGTACTTC	CASSEEGYIYEQYF	14	many	NA	TRBJ2-7	TRBV6-1
TGTGCCAGCAGAACCGAAAGCTGGGATGAGCAGTTCTTC	CASRTESWDEQFF	13	few	NA	TRBJ2-1	TRBV7-6
TGTGCCAGCAGTTCAGGGGGGAGCTCCTACGAGCAGTACTTC	CASSSGGSSYEQYF	14	few	NA	TRBJ2-7	TRBV28
TGTGCCAGCAGTTACGGGACAGGGTATGGCTACACCTTC	CASSYGTGYGYTF	13	many	TRBD1	TRBJ1-2	TRBV5-6
TGTGCCAGCAGCTTAGCGCAACCGGGGGGCGGGGGGGTCCACAATGAGCAGTTCTTC	CASSLAQPGGGGVHNEQFF	19	NA	TRBD2	TRBJ2-1	TRBV7-6
TGCGCCAGCAGCTTGGTTCTAGCGGGGGGATCTGATACGCAGTATTTT	CASSLVLAGGSDTQYF	16	many	TRBD2	TRBJ2-3	TRBV5-1
TGTGCCAGCAGTGACAGGACAGGGGGGGACACTGAAGCTTTCTTT	CASSDRTGGDTEAFF	15	many	TRBD1	TRBJ1-1	TRBV6-1
TGTGCCAGCAGTCCCCGACAGCGCTACGAGCAGTACTTC	CASSPRQRYEQYF	13	medium-sized	NA	TRBJ2-7	TRBV7-8
TGTGCCAGCAGCCCCCGGGTCGGGGAGCAGTACTTC	CASSPRVGEQYF	12	many	NA	TRBJ2-7	TRBV7-9
TGTGCCAGCAGTCCTAGGGACGGAAGAGAGACCCAGTACTTC	CASSPRDGRETQYF	14	NA	NA	TRBJ2-5	TRBV7-2
TGTGCCAGCAGCTCAGGCGACTTTCGCACAGATACGCAGTATTTT	CASSSGDFRTDTQYF	15	NA	NA	TRBJ2-3	TRBV7-6
TGTGCCAGCAGTTTGACGTTCTCTGGGGCCAACGTCCTGACTTTC	CASSLTFSGANVLTF	15	NA	NA	TRBJ2-6	TRBV12-3/TRBV12-4
TGTGCCAGCAGGGAAGGGGGGTTAGCCAAAAACATTCAGTACTTC	CASREGGLAKNIQYF	15	NA	NA	TRBJ2-4	TRBV7-9
TGTGCCAGCAGCTTCAGTGGCCCCGGGGAGCTGTTTTTT	CASSFSGPGELFF	13	few	NA	TRBJ2-2	TRBV7-4
TGTGCCAGCAGCCGGACAGACAAACATGAAAAACTGTTTTTT	CASSRTDKHEKLFF	14	NA	NA	TRBJ1-4	TRBV7-2
TGTGCCAGCAACGAGGGGTACTCCTACGAGCAGTACTTC	CASNEGYSYEQYF	13	NA	NA	TRBJ2-7	TRBV7-9
TGTGCCAGCAGCGGGAGGGACTATGGCTACACCTTC	CASSGRDYGYTF	12	many	NA	TRBJ1-2	TRBV5-8
TGTGCCTGGAGTGTACGAGACAGACGCAATCAGCCCCAGCATTTT	CAWSVRDRRNQPQHF	15	NA	NA	TRBJ1-5	TRBV30
TGTGCCAGCAGCTTAGAAGCGGCAGGGAGTTCACCCCTCCACTTT	CASSLEAAGSSPLHF	15	medium-sized	NA	TRBJ1-6	TRBV7-2
TGTGCCAGCAGCTTAGGATCAGGGGATGGGGAGACCCAGTACTTC	CASSLGSGDGETQYF	15	once	NA	TRBJ2-5	TRBV7-6
TGTGCCAGCAGCCGCCGGGACGGAAACTACAATGAGCAGTTCTTC	CASSRRDGNYNEQFF	15	many	NA	TRBJ2-1	TRBV5-4
TGTGCCAGCAGCTTAGTCGGGACAGTTGAGCAGTTCTTC	CASSLVGTVEQFF	13	NA	TRBD1	TRBJ2-1	TRBV11-3
TGTGCCAGCAGTGAAGCGCTTCGGGCCTCGGCCGACTACAATGAGCAGTTCTTC	CASSEALRASADYNEQFF	18	many	NA	TRBJ2-1	TRBV2
TGTGCCAGCTCACCACGGCCGTTCAAAGAGACCCAGTACTTC	CASSPRPFKETQYF	14	many	NA	TRBJ2-5	TRBV18
TGTGCCAGCAGCTTCCAGGGGACCGGGAACAGTAATTCACCCCTCCACTTC	CASSFQGTGNSNSPLHF	17	few	NA	TRBJ2-1	TRBV7-9
TGTGCCAGTAGTCCAGGGGACTATTTTTCAGATACGCAGTATTTT	CASSPGDYFSDTQYF	15	few	NA	TRBJ2-3	TRBV19
TGCGCCAGCAGCTTGGATCACACAGGGTCCTACGAGCAGTACTTC	CASSLDHTGSYEQYF	15	many	NA	TRBJ2-7	TRBV5-1
TGTGCTACCAGCGTCTCGTCCCAATACGAGCAGTACTTC	CATSVSSQYEQYF	13	many	NA	TRBJ2-7	TRBV5-4
TGTGCCACGGAGGGACAGGACACCTACGAGCAGTACTTC	CATEGQDTYEQYF	13	many	TRBD1	TRBJ2-7	TRBV10-3
TGTGCCAGCAGCTCGACGACAGGGGCGAATGAAGCTTTCTTT	CASSSTTGANEAFF	14	medium-sized	TRBD1	TRBJ1-1	TRBV7-8
TGTGCCAGCAGCTTAACCAAGACACATACGCAGTATTTT	CASSLTKTHTQYF	13	NA	NA	TRBJ2-3	TRBV7-3
TGTGCCAGCAGCTTAGGGACTAGCGGCTCCTACAATGAGCAGTTCTTC	CASSLGTSGSYNEQFF	16	NA	TRBD2	TRBJ2-1	TRBV7-6
TGTGCCAGTAGGGGCGGGAGGGTTTACAATGAGCAGTACTTC	CASRGGRVYNEQYF	14	few	TRBD2	TRBJ2-7	TRBV19
TGTGCCAGCAGCTTATCTCGGGGAATAGAGACCCAGTACTTC	CASSLSRGIETQYF	14	few	NA	TRBJ2-5	TRBV7-2
TGTGCCAGCACCAACCTGGGGGGGCATAGCTCTGGGGCCAACGTCCTGACTTTC	CASTNLGGHSSGANVLTF	18	NA	NA	TRBJ2-6	TRBV6-4
TGTGCCAGTTCCCGCGGGGCTAGCACAGATACGCAGTATTTT	CASSRGASTDTQYF	14	NA	NA	TRBJ2-3	TRBV7-2
TGTGCCAGCAGCTTAGAAAATTATGGTGGCGCCTCCAGGAATGAGCAGTTCTTC	CASSLENYGGASRNEQFF	18	medium-sized	NA	TRBJ2-1	TRBV11-3
TGTGCCAGCAGCTTAAACCTTGGACGAAGCAATGAGCAGTTCTTC	CASSLNLGRSNEQFF	15	few	NA	TRBJ2-1	TRBV7-2
TGTGCCAGCAGCCGCAAGGCGGGGGGGCCAAGGGATGAGCAGTTCTTC	CASSRKAGGPRDEQFF	16	few	TRBD2	TRBJ2-1	TRBV7-3
TGTGCCAGCAGTTTGGGACAGGGCAGGGGCTATGGCTACACCTTC	CASSLGQGRGYGYTF	15	many	TRBD1	TRBJ1-2	TRBV12-3/TRBV12-4
TGTGCCAGTAGTCGGGACAGAACGAACACCGGGGAGCTGTTTTTT	CASSRDRTNTGELFF	15	NA	TRBD1	TRBJ2-2	TRBV19